The source of this T cell receptor beta chain is a study of blood T cells in healthy people across ages. The study's findings and limits: Higher diversity and more naive CD4+ cells were features of long-lived donors, compared to aged donors.

The trim removed 3 bases at V and 7 bases at J, leaving 7 bases unmatched. The CDR3 totals 15 residues. With a J-beta primer mix and a sample-barcoded 5' primer, a second PCR ran roughly 6 to 12 cycles. MiXCR was run by TCRdb on the 5' RACE reads, yielding one entry per CDR3 protein. The sample holds approximately 850,000 distinct CDR3 sequences, 58% seen once. Worth noting for this clonotype: The antigen is not known.

The chain is built from TRBV12-3 or TRBV12-4 and TRBJ1-2; the match to TRBD1 covers 11 bases. This TCR came from a man between 25 and 39 years old in good health. Sequencing was done on a sample of blood. The CDR3 loop is CASSFGGQGAGGYTF. CDR3 sequence (DNA): TGTGCCAGCAGTTTCGGTGGACAGGGGGCTGGTGGCTACACCTTC.